The rows below give T cell receptor beta chains drawn from one sample of a study of shared T cell receptors in the human thymus. Sequencing used immunoSEQ multiplex PCR; TCRdb keeps in-frame clones, though not all of them. Of 700,000 or so clones in the sample, roughly 88% are singletons; the top ten hold about 0.0098%. This same sample was also part of a study on human thymus T cells.

The specimen sequenced was thymocytes. Source of these receptors: a girl in the first two years of life with a congenital heart defect. The CDR3 runs from the conserved cysteine through the conserved F or W. Each record gives: CDR3 protein, CDR3 DNA, D gene, V gene, J gene, clone size, CDR3 length. The D gene is left open where the match is weak. Rows give clone size only sometimes, using once, few, many, or a class for an expanded clone.

CASSPRRGAGNTIYF,TGCGCCAGCAGTCCCCGGCGGGGTGCTGGAAACACCATATATTTT,NA,TRBV5-1,TRBJ1-3,NA,15
CASSLVPRIDGYTF,TGTGCCAGCAGCTTAGTTCCCAGGATCGATGGCTACACCTTC,NA,TRBV7-2,TRBJ1-2,NA,14
CASSLLASGGTDTQYF,TGTGCCAGCAGCTTGTTGGCTAGCGGGGGGACAGATACGCAGTATTTT,TRBD2,TRBV5-4,TRBJ2-3,NA,16
CASSPTRLEGDTQYF,TGTGCCAGCAGCCCGACCCGCCTAGAGGGAGATACGCAGTATTTT,NA,TRBV7-2,TRBJ2-3,NA,15
CASSYAQGNQPQHF,TGTGCCAGCAGTTACGCACAGGGAAATCAGCCCCAGCATTTT,NA,TRBV6-5,TRBJ1-5,NA,14
CASSQDLRGGRITDTQYF,TGCGCCAGCAGCCAAGATCTTCGGGGGGGTCGGATCACAGATACGCAGTATTTT,TRBD2,TRBV4-1,TRBJ2-3,NA,18
CASSSYSDRASPGYGYTF,TGTGCCAGCAGTTCATACTCGGACAGGGCGAGCCCGGGATATGGCTACACCTTC,TRBD1,TRBV2,TRBJ1-2,NA,18
CASSPLLTSEETQYF,TGTGCCAGCTCACCCCTACTTACCTCTGAAGAGACCCAGTACTTC,NA,TRBV18,TRBJ2-5,NA,15
CASSLETSGGRTDTQYF,TGTGCCAGCAGCTTGGAAACTAGCGGGGGCCGCACAGATACGCAGTATTTT,TRBD2,TRBV5-4,TRBJ2-3,NA,17
CASSLEGEGNTEAFF,TGTGCCAGCAGCTTAGAGGGGGAGGGGAACACTGAAGCTTTCTTT,NA,TRBV7-2,TRBJ1-1,NA,15
CASSLSYGIAGGLARTYNEQFF,TGTGCCAGCAGTTTATCCTATGGGATAGCGGGGGGGCTAGCTAGAACCTACAATGAGCAGTTCTTC,TRBD2,TRBV28,TRBJ2-1,NA,22
CASSSAEQQGAYEQYF,TGCGCCAGCAGCTCCGCGGAGCAACAGGGAGCCTACGAGCAGTACTTC,NA,TRBV5-1,TRBJ2-7,NA,16
CSVIRGSTEAFF,TGCAGCGTTATTAGGGGCTCCACTGAAGCTTTCTTT,NA,TRBV29-1,TRBJ1-1,NA,12
CASSEEEDRATDTQYF,TGTGCCAGCAGTGAAGAAGAGGACAGGGCCACAGATACGCAGTATTTT,TRBD1,TRBV2,TRBJ2-3,once,16
CASSLKKGTGGYTF,TGTGCCAGCAGTTTAAAGAAGGGGACAGGGGGCTACACCTTC,TRBD1,TRBV28,TRBJ1-2,NA,14
CSASGSGYTF,TGCAGCGCTTCGGGGTCTGGCTACACCTTC,NA,TRBV29-1,TRBJ1-2,NA,10
CASSLGIPTGPGPEQFF,TGTGCCAGCAGCTTGGGGATCCCTACAGGGCCTGGGCCTGAGCAGTTCTTC,NA,TRBV5-8,TRBJ2-1,NA,17
CASGGRDRDYEQYF,TGTGCTAGTGGCGGTCGGGACAGGGATTACGAGCAGTACTTC,TRBD1,TRBV12-5,TRBJ2-7,NA,14
CASSQLNGTAYYGYTF,TGCGCCAGCAGCCAACTAAATGGGACAGCTTACTATGGCTACACCTTC,TRBD1,TRBV4-3,TRBJ1-2,NA,16
CASSYWGGGKTYEQYF,TGTGCCAGCAGTTACTGGGGCGGGGGGAAGACCTACGAGCAGTACTTC,TRBD2,TRBV6-5,TRBJ2-7,NA,16
CASRLIGGRPGVSNQPQHF,TGTGCCAGCAGGTTGATAGGAGGCCGACCTGGAGTCAGCAATCAGCCCCAGCATTTT,NA,TRBV7-3,TRBJ1-5,NA,19